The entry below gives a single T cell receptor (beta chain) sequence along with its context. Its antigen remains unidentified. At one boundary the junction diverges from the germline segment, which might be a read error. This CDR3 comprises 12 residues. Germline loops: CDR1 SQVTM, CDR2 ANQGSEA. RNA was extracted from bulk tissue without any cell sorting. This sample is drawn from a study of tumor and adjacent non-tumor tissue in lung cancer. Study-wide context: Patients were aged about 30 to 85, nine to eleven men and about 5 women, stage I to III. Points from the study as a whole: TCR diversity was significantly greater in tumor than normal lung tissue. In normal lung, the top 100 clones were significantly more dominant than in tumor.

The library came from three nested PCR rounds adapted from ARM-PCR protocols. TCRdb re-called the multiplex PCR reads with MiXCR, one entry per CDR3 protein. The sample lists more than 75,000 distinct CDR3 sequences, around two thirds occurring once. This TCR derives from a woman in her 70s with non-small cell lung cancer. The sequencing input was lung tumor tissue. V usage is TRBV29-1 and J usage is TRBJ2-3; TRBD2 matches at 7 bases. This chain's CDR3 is CSGGEETDTQNF. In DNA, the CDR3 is TGCAGTGGGGGGGAGGAGACAGATACCCAGAATTTT.